The 5 T cell receptor beta chains below were found in one sample sequenced in a study of vaccination effects on CD4 cells after COVID-19. These TCRs are of unknown antigen specificity. Antigen-specific CD4+ T cells were first expanded with viral peptide pools by the ViraFEST assay and only then sequenced. With approximately 9 days of culture completed, CD4+ T cells were isolated. Libraries were prepared by immunoSEQ multiplex PCR; TCRdb keeps only in-frame clonotypes and omits some of them. This table holds tens of thousands of clones, 74% found once. Sequencing used CD4+ T cells from PBMCs cultured with HCoV-229E spike peptides, obtained before COVID-19 vaccination. The receptor set was obtained from a human donor who received a COVID-19 vaccine.

The rearrangement joins TRBV6-5 to TRBJ2-7, with TRBD1 identical over 9 bases. Germline CDR1 and CDR2: MNHEY and SVGAGI. The CDR3 totals 14 residues. Trimming cost V 6 bases and J 2 bases; bases outside gene matches: 5. This CDR3 reads CASRNRGPPYEQYV. The DNA for the CDR3 is TGTGCCAGCAGGAACAGGGGGCCCCCCTACGAGCAGTACGTC.

The rearrangement uses TRBV10-3 and TRBJ1-5; 7 bases line up with TRBD1. V was clipped by 6 bases and J by 7 bases; unmatched bases: 9. The CDR3 consists of 14 residues. The V gene's germline CDR1 is ENHRY and CDR2 SYGVKD. This CDR3 is CAISGDREYQPQHF. The DNA for the CDR3 is TGTGCCATCAGCGGAGACAGGGAGTACCAGCCCCAGCATTTT.

The rearrangement joins TRBV6-2 or TRBV6-3 to TRBJ2-1; D unresolved. The CDR3 is 13 amino acids. Germline CDR1 reads MNHEY; CDR2 reads SVGEGT. V shed 7 bases and J shed 6 bases, with 13 bases lying between them. The CDR3 region is CASTPRLINEQFF. Written as DNA, the CDR3 is TGTGCCAGCACCCCACGGCTCATCAATGAGCAGTTCTTC.

The genes are TRBV19 and TRBJ2-5; TRBD2 matches 11 bases. This CDR3 is built from 15 residues. Germline V CDR1 and CDR2: LNHDA, SQIVND (reference sequence). V lost 9 bases, J lost 5 bases, and 11 bases stayed unmatched. The CDR3 DNA follows: TGTGCCAGCAGAAATAGCGGGGGGGCCGGGGAGACCCAGTACTTC. It is translated as CASRNSGGAGETQYF.

This clone was observed a few times. The chain carries TRBV7-3 and TRBJ1-1; no reliable D call. The CDR3 consists of 13 residues. Germline CDR1 reads SGHTA; CDR2 reads FQGTGA. V dropped 2 bases and J dropped 1 base, with 5 bases sitting between them. In nucleotides, the CDR3 is TGTGCCAGCAGCTTATCAGGGAACACTGAAGCTTTCTTT. As protein: CASSLSGNTEAFF.